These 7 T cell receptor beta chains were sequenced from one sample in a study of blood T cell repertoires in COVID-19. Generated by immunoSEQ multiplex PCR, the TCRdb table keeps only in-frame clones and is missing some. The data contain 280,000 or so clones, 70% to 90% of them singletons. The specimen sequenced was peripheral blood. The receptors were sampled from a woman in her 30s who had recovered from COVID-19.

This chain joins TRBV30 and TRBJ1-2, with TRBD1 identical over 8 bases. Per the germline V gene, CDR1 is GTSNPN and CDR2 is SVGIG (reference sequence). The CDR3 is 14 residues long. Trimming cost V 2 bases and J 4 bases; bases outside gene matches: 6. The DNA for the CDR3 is TGTGCCTGGAGTCCAGGGGGCCTCGGCTATGGCTACACCTTC. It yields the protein CAWSPGGLGYGYTF. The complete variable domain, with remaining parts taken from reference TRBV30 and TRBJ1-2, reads SQTIHQWPATLVQPVGSPLSLECTVEGTSNPNLYWYRQAAGRGLQLLFYSVGIGQISSEVPQNLSASRPQDRQFILSSKKLLLSDSGFYLCAWSPGGLGYGYTFGSGTRLTVV.

CDR3 sequence (DNA): TGTGCCAGCAGCTTCGACAGGAGCTCCTACGAGCAGTACTTC. Its translation is CASSFDRSSYEQYF. V usage is TRBV7-3 and J usage is TRBJ2-7; possible D gene TRBD1, 6 bases. Per the germline V gene, CDR1 is SGHTA and CDR2 is FQGTGA. V lost 3 bases, J lost 0 bases, and 9 bases lay in between. The CDR3 loop spans 14 amino acids.

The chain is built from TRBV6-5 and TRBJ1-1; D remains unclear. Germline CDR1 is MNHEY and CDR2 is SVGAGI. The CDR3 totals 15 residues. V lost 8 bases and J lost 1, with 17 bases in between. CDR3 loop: CASGIGRVPNTEAFF. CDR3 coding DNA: TGTGCCAGCGGAATAGGGCGGGTGCCGAACACTGAAGCTTTCTTT.

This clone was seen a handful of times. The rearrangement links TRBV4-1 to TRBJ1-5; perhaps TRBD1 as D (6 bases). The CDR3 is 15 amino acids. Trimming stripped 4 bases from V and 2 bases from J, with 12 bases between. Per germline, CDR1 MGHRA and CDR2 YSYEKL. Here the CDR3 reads CASSLTGSRNQPQHF. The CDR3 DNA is TGCGCCAGCAGCCTCACAGGGTCGCGCAATCAGCCCCAGCATTTT.

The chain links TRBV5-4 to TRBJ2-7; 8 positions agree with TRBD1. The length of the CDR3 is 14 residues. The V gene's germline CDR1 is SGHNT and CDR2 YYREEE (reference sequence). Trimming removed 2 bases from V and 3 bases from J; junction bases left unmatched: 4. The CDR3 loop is CASSLQGVSYEQYF. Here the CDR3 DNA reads TGTGCCAGCAGCTTACAGGGGGTAAGCTACGAGCAGTACTTC.

The CDR3 DNA reads as TGTGCCAGCAGCGTAGTGCAGGCGGGGGCCGGTGAGCAGTTCTTC. Translating gives CASSVVQAGAGEQFF. The rearrangement uses TRBV9 and TRBJ2-1, with D possibly TRBD2 on 7 matching bases. This CDR3 has 15 amino acids. V shed 0 bases and J shed 9 bases, with 16 bases lying between them. Germline V gene sequence: CDR1 SGDLS, CDR2 YYNGEE.

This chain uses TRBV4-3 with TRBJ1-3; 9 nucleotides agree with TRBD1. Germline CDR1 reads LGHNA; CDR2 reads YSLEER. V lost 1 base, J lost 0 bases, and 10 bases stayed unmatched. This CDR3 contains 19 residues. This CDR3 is CASSQAGTGPSHSGNTIYF. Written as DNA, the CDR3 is TGCGCCAGCAGCCAAGCCGGGACAGGGCCATCCCACTCTGGAAACACCATATATTTT.